This T cell receptor beta chain was recorded in a study of cytomegalovirus exposure and HLA in healthy donors. Primers included in the PCR were 60 Vbeta and 13 Jbeta primers. Libraries were prepared by immunoSEQ multiplex PCR; TCRdb keeps only in-frame clonotypes and omits some of them. Seen here are some 180,000 clones, about 80% observed once, and the top ten hold approximately 2%. In germline, CDR1 is MNHNS, CDR2 SASEGT. Unmatched junction bases numbered 6, after V lost 4 bases and J lost 2 bases. This CDR3 comprises 16 residues. Donors were nominally healthy when sampled, though unrecorded immune exposures were likely.

The source is a young man in good health and CMV-seronegative. The specimen sequenced was PBMCs. The gene calls are TRBV6-1 and TRBJ2-1, with 9 bases that match TRBD2. CDR3 sequence reads: CASSGTLAGTYNEQFF. In DNA form, the CDR3 reads TGTGCCAGCAGTGGAACACTAGCGGGTACCTACAATGAGCAGTTCTTC.